One sample yielded the 22 T cell receptor beta chains listed below, sequenced in a study of Graves' ophthalmopathy and Graves' hyperthyroidism. The authors amplified TCR beta CDR3 regions from RNA transcripts. The first round was an RT-PCR with HTBI primers, and the second round was a multiplex PCR. TCRdb recomputed calls from the multiplex PCR reads with MiXCR, one row per CDR3 protein. The data show 620,000 or so distinct CDR3 sequences, approximately 21% seen once. Specimen: peripheral blood. The source of these receptors is a woman between 18 and 29 years old with stable Graves' hyperthyroidism. Some clones in this sample may be carry-over from other donors' samples.

This clonotype was found many times. This rearrangement joins TRBV20-1 to TRBJ2-7; 8 nucleotides align to TRBD1. Germline V lookup: CDR1 DFQATT, CDR2 SNEGSKA (reference sequence). The CDR3 covers 15 residues. Trimming at V came to 5 bases and at J to 3 bases, leaving 12 bases not matched to a gene. The CDR3 bases are TGCAGTGCTTACCGCGGAGGACAGGGCAGCTACGAGCAGTACTTC. This gives the protein CSAYRGGQGSYEQYF.

There are many counts of this clonotype. The chain carries TRBV12-5 and TRBJ2-7; tentatively, D is TRBD1 (6 bases). With 5 bases removed from V and 0 bases from J, the gap between germline ends came to 20 bases. The V gene's germline CDR1 is LGHNT and CDR2 FRNRAP. The CDR3 contains 17 residues. This CDR3 reads CASGAYPGTTNSYEQYF. Here the CDR3 DNA reads TGTGCTAGTGGTGCCTATCCCGGGACAACTAACTCCTACGAGCAGTACTTC.

This chain connects TRBV5-1 to TRBJ1-1, with D hard to call. Deletions cut 4 bases from V and 4 bases from J, with 14 bases between. This CDR3 has 14 amino acids. Germline V gene lookup returns CDR1 SGHRS and CDR2 YFSETQ. The CDR3 spells CASSKKPPGTEAFF. The DNA of the CDR3 is TGCGCCAGCAGCAAAAAGCCCCCGGGCACTGAAGCTTTCTTT. Supplemented by reference TRBV5-1 and TRBJ1-1, the full variable domain reads KAGVTQTPRYLIKTRGQQVTLSCSPISGHRSVSWYQQTPGQGLQFLFEYFSETQRNKGNFPGRFSGRQFSNSRSEMNVSTLELGDSALYLCASSKKPPGTEAFFGQGTRLTVV.

The chain employs TRBV11-2 and TRBJ2-2; TRBD2 matches at 11 bases. There are 17 residues in the CDR3. J lost 4 bases, V lost 1 base, and 5 bases had no gene match. Germline loops: CDR1 SGHAT, CDR2 FQNNGV. CDR3 protein: CASSLVGLAGGTGELFF. As DNA, the CDR3 is TGTGCCAGCAGCTTAGTAGGCCTAGCGGGAGGCACCGGGGAGCTGTTTTTT.

This clonotype occurred many times. This rearrangement joins TRBV12-3 or TRBV12-4 to TRBJ2-2; D gene uncertain. The CDR3 spans 13 residues. V lost 5 bases, J lost 4 bases, and 8 bases lay in between. CDR3 DNA sequence: TGTGCCAGCAGTCCCACCATCACCGGGGAGCTGTTTTTT. It yields the protein CASSPTITGELFF.

This clonotype was seen only a few times. The J gene is TRBJ2-5, the V gene TRBV5-1, with 11 bases fitting TRBD2. The CDR3 sequence is 18 residues long. The V segment lost 3 bases and the J segment 5 bases; nucleotides outside the gene matches: 15. Germline assignment: CDR1 SGHRS and CDR2 YFSETQ. CDR3 loop: CASSWGTSGLLEGETQYF. The CDR3 region has the DNA TGCGCCAGCAGCTGGGGGACTAGCGGACTCCTAGAGGGGGAGACCCAGTACTTC.

This clonotype was found many times. The chain has TRBV12-5 and TRBJ2-2; D unresolved. The CDR3 spans 16 residues. The germline V gene encodes CDR1 LGHNT and CDR2 FRNRAP. The V end lost 5 bases, the J end lost 0 bases, and 13 bases lay between the germline ends. This chain's CDR3 is CASGLSVGSNTGELFF. The CDR3 region has the DNA TGTGCTAGTGGTCTTTCAGTGGGATCGAACACCGGGGAGCTGTTTTTT.

This clonotype was seen repeatedly, ten times or more. The chain recombines TRBV6-1 with TRBJ2-5; 7 positions agree with TRBD2. With 3 bases clipped from V and 4 bases from J, the junction kept 8 bases outside the gene matches. Germline V gives CDR1 MNHNS, CDR2 SASEGT. CDR3 length: 15 amino acids. Here the CDR3 DNA reads TGTGCCAGCAGTGACACGATGGGGGGGGTAGAGACCCAGTACTTC. Its protein is CASSDTMGGVETQYF.

The chain combines TRBV6-1 with TRBJ1-3; D is uncertain. CDR1 is MNHNS and CDR2 is SASEGT in the germline V gene. V was clipped by 3 bases and J by 8 bases, with 5 bases between them. This CDR3 region has 11 residues. CDR3: CASSDGYTIYF. CDR3 nucleotide sequence: TGTGCCAGCAGTGACGGGTACACCATATATTTT.

This clonotype has ten or more counts. The J gene is TRBJ1-1, the V gene TRBV11-2; D unresolved. There are 12 residues in the CDR3. Trimming pared 6 bases from V and 8 bases from J, leaving 13 bases between. CDR1 and CDR2 (germline): SGHAT, FQNNGV. The CDR3 DNA follows: TGTGCCAGCAGACTAGTGGGCCTGGAAGCTTTCTTT. As protein: CASRLVGLEAFF.

The table lists this clonotype with a few counts. The chain joins TRBV29-1 to TRBJ1-1; D is perhaps TRBD1 (6 bases). Germline V gives CDR1 SQVTM, CDR2 ANQGSEA. The CDR3 covers 13 residues. The V end lost 7 bases, the J end lost 1 base, and 13 bases lay between the germline ends. The CDR3 loop reads CSGRGGGNTEAFF. As DNA, the CDR3 is TGCAGCGGGAGAGGGGGGGGGAACACTGAAGCTTTCTTT.

The chain employs TRBV6-2 or TRBV6-3 and TRBJ2-7, with 9 bases matching TRBD2. V lost 6 bases to trimming and J lost 5 bases; unmatched junction nucleotides: 8. Germline-derived CDR1 and CDR2 are MNHEY and SVGEGT. This CDR3 is built from 14 residues. The CDR3 sequence: CASRVAGDRDEQYF. In DNA form, the CDR3 reads TGTGCCAGCAGGGTAGCGGGAGATCGGGACGAGCAGTACTTC.

This clonotype was counted only a few times. V is TRBV15 and J is TRBJ1-2; D call uncertain. Germline assignment: CDR1 LNHNV and CDR2 YYDKDF (reference sequence). The CDR3 runs to 12 residues. With 0 bases removed from V and 7 bases from J, the gap between germline ends came to 6 bases. CDR3 coding DNA: TGTGCCACCAGCAGAGATTTTGGTGGCTACACCTTC. Its protein is CATSRDFGGYTF.

In this sample, this clonotype turned up many times. The chain combines TRBV7-2 with TRBJ2-7; 9 bases match TRBD1. With V trimmed by 5 bases and J by 0 bases, 2 bases remained unmatched. The CDR3 has 14 residues. Germline V gives CDR1 SGHTA, CDR2 FQGNSA. CDR3 protein: CASSPQGASYEQYF. CDR3 coding DNA: TGTGCCAGCAGCCCACAGGGGGCCTCCTACGAGCAGTACTTC.

There are a few counts of this clonotype. The chain links TRBV20-1 to TRBJ2-7, with TRBD1 matching 10 bases. Germline V CDR1 and CDR2: DFQATT, SNEGSKA (reference sequence). The CDR3 runs to 14 residues. Germline trimming cut 3 bases from V and 2 bases from J; bases unmatched to any gene: 4. The CDR3 sequence: CSARDRGSPYEQYF. For the CDR3, the DNA is TGCAGTGCTAGGGACAGGGGGTCCCCCTACGAGCAGTACTTC.

The chain uses TRBV20-1 and TRBJ2-5; 8 nucleotides agree with TRBD2. V was pared by 4 bases and J by 9 bases, with 13 bases of the junction left unmatched. The CDR3 is 14 residues long. Germline CDR1 and CDR2: DFQATT and SNEGSKA (reference sequence). CDR3 coding DNA: TGCAGTGCTACTCGGGAAGCGGGAGCCGGGGCCCAGTACTTC. Translated, it gives CSATREAGAGAQYF.

Regarding this clonotype: Being one base from a much bigger clone, this may be a read error. The CDR3 spells CAGSPEVTYEQYF. CDR3 nucleotides: TGTGCCGGCTCACCAGAGGTGACCTACGAGCAGTACTTC. V is TRBV18 and J is TRBJ2-7; D is unclear. This CDR3 has 13 residues. Per germline, CDR1 KGHSH and CDR2 LQKENI.

This clonotype was seen at least ten times. The chain uses TRBV29-1 and TRBJ2-5, with 7 positions matching TRBD2. Germline trimming cut 4 bases from V and 9 bases from J; bases unmatched to any gene: 20. There are 16 residues in the CDR3. Germline-derived CDR1 and CDR2 are SQVTM and ANQGSEA. The chain's CDR3 is CSVVKGLASTAGAQYF. CDR3 nucleotides: TGCAGCGTTGTTAAGGGATTAGCTTCGACCGCGGGGGCCCAGTACTTC.

J is TRBJ2-7 and V is TRBV6-1, with D possibly matching TRBD2 (6 bases). With 7 bases removed from V and 7 bases from J, the gap between germline ends came to 23 bases. CDR1 MNHNS and CDR2 SASEGT come from the germline V gene. The CDR3 runs 15 residues. CDR3 sequence: CASTPWGGTLFEQYF. CDR3 DNA: TGTGCCAGCACCCCTTGGGGCGGGACCCTATTTGAGCAGTACTTC.

The V call is TRBV18, the J call TRBJ1-5; tentative D call: TRBD1 (6 bases). Germline CDR1 reads KGHSH; CDR2 reads LQKENI. Trimming stripped 3 bases from V and 5 bases from J, with 17 bases between. The CDR3 spans 16 residues. As DNA, the CDR3 is TGTGCCAGCTCACCGGAAGGGGCCGGGGGCGATCAGCCCCAGCATTTT. This sequence encodes CASSPEGAGGDQPQHF.

This clonotype has a handful of counts. The V gene is TRBV30, the J gene TRBJ1-5; TRBD1 matches at 8 bases. Germline V CDR1 and CDR2: GTSNPN, SVGIG (reference sequence). V trimming: 2 bases; J trimming: 5 bases; junction bases outside the gene matches: 14. This CDR3 has 17 amino acids. The DNA of the CDR3 is TGTGCCTGGAGTCACCCCAGGGGGACAGGACTGTATCAGCCCCAGCATTTT. Protein sequence: CAWSHPRGTGLYQPQHF.

The rearrangement uses TRBV4-3 and TRBJ2-3, with D possibly being TRBD2 (5 bases). V was pared by 0 bases and J by 3 bases, with 10 bases between. CDR3 length equals 15 residues. The V gene's germline CDR1 is LGHNA and CDR2 YSLEER. DNA for the CDR3: TGCGCCAGCAGCCAAGATCGAGGGAGAACAGATACGCAGTATTTT. It translates to CASSQDRGRTDTQYF.